The rows below give T cell receptor beta chains drawn from one sample of a study of T-cell reconstitution after alpha-beta-depleted transplantation in children. TCRdb called the PCR reads again in MiXCR, with one record for every CDR3 protein. The profile shows about 980,000 distinct CDR3 sequences, about 31% of them singletons. The sample consisted of PBMCs, mostly from graft donor cells, taken 360 days after TCRalphabeta/CD19-depleted stem cell transplant. The receptor set was obtained from a boy in the first two years of life who had a stem cell transplant for SCID, so the T cells may come from the graft donor. Each CDR3 is given with its conserved first and last residue. D genes are given only for firm matches. Clone size appears in some rows only: once, few, many, or a class for an expanded clone.

j_call	v_call	clone_size	d_call	cdr3_aa	cdr3_nt
TRBJ1-5	TRBV7-9	-	-	CASSQHKGQPNQPQHF	TGTGCCAGCAGCCAGCACAAAGGACAGCCCAATCAGCCCCAGCATTTT
TRBJ2-1	TRBV7-8	few	TRBD1	CASSLGPRGQGNEQFF	TGTGCCAGCAGCTTAGGCCCTAGGGGACAGGGCAATGAGCAGTTCTTC
TRBJ1-1	TRBV6-6	-	TRBD1	CASSYAGGAEAFF	TGTGCCAGCAGTTACGCAGGGGGGGCTGAAGCTTTCTTT
TRBJ1-4	TRBV4-1	few	-	CASSQGWGATNEKLFF	TGCGCCAGCAGCCAAGGGTGGGGGGCAACTAATGAAAAACTGTTTTTT
TRBJ2-2	TRBV5-1	-	-	CASSPTNLNTGELFF	TGCGCCAGCAGCCCCACCAACCTGAACACCGGGGAGCTGTTTTTT
TRBJ2-3	TRBV7-8	-	-	CASSSEDRASTDTQYF	TGTGCCAGCAGCTCCGAGGACAGAGCTAGCACAGATACGCAGTATTTT
TRBJ1-1	TRBV20-1	-	-	CSARTSAEAFF	TGCAGTGCTCGAACAAGCGCTGAAGCTTTCTTT
TRBJ2-7	TRBV5-5	-	-	CASLNSYEQYF	TGTGCCAGCTTGAACTCCTACGAGCAGTACTTC
TRBJ2-1	TRBV6-2/TRBV6-3	-	-	CASDQSPLGEQFF	TGTGCCAGCGATCAAAGCCCGTTGGGTGAGCAGTTCTTC
TRBJ2-3	TRBV10-3	few	TRBD2	CAISGLAGFTDTQYF	TGTGCCATCAGTGGCTTAGCGGGATTCACAGATACGCAGTATTTT
TRBJ2-2	TRBV4-3	few	-	CASSRTESNTGELFF	TGCGCCAGCAGCCGGACAGAGTCTAACACCGGGGAGCTGTTTTTT
TRBJ2-1	TRBV20-1	-	TRBD2	CSASFSGGVNEQFF	TGCAGTGCTAGTTTTAGCGGGGGGGTCAATGAGCAGTTCTTC
TRBJ2-4	TRBV7-3	-	-	CASSTTSRGRGFENIQYF	TGTGCCAGCAGCACAACCAGCAGGGGAAGGGGGTTCGAAAACATTCAGTACTTC
TRBJ1-4	TRBV4-3	-	-	CASSSQGSGEKLFF	TGCGCCAGCAGCTCACAGGGATCGGGAGAAAAACTGTTTTTT
TRBJ1-2	TRBV6-5	few	TRBD1	CASSYRLGQGAGGYTF	TGTGCCAGCAGTTACCGCCTGGGACAGGGGGCGGGAGGCTACACCTTC
TRBJ2-6	TRBV15	-	-	CATSSDGGVLANVLTF	TGTGCCACCAGCAGCGATGGTGGGGTCTTGGCCAACGTCCTGACTTTC
TRBJ2-2	TRBV6-2/TRBV6-3	-	-	CASSYSGLTLFF	TGTGCCAGCAGTTACTCAGGACTAACATTGTTTTTT
TRBJ2-7	TRBV5-1	-	-	CASWGIDRPYEQYF	TGCGCCAGCTGGGGGATTGACAGACCTTACGAGCAGTACTTC
TRBJ2-1	TRBV4-1	few	-	CASSQEGWGEQFF	TGCGCCAGCAGCCAAGAGGGGTGGGGTGAGCAGTTCTTC
TRBJ2-1	TRBV5-5	once	-	CASSLAGAALGDEQFF	TGTGCCAGCAGCTTGGCCGGGGCGGCTCTTGGGGATGAGCAGTTCTTC
TRBJ1-3	TRBV7-7	many	-	CASSPTSGIGGNTIYF	TGTGCCAGCAGCCCGACTAGCGGTATTGGGGGAAACACCATATATTTT
TRBJ2-1	TRBV7-6	once	-	CASSSLGRGPYNEQFF	TGTGCCAGCAGCTCCCTTGGGCGGGGACCCTACAATGAGCAGTTCTTC
TRBJ1-1	TRBV9	few	-	CASRRTENTEAFF	TGTGCCAGCCGAAGGACAGAGAACACTGAAGCTTTCTTT